The 9 T cell receptor beta chains given below trace back to one sample, sequenced in a study of T cells in Graves' hyperthyroidism and ophthalmopathy. What was amplified from RNA transcripts were TCR beta CDR3 regions. First-round RT-PCR of the TCR CDR3 relied on the HTBI primer set. TCRdb processed the multiplex PCR reads anew with MiXCR; each CDR3 protein has one entry. The sample contains 340,000 or so distinct CDR3 sequences, 15% to 20% of which appear only once. The sequenced sample was blood. These receptors were collected from a woman aged 50 to 60 with Graves' hyperthyroidism.

The rearrangement joins TRBV5-1 to TRBJ2-1; possibly TRBD1 for D (6 bases). With 4 bases removed from V and 6 bases from J, the gap between germline ends came to 17 bases. The CDR3 runs to 15 residues. Germline loops: CDR1 SGHRS, CDR2 YFSETQ. As DNA, the CDR3 is TGCGCCAGCAGCAGCCGGGACACCACCGTCAATGAGCAGTTCTTC. It encodes CASSSRDTTVNEQFF.

This clonotype came up many times. The rearrangement links TRBV13 to TRBJ2-1; tentative D call: TRBD2 (5 bases). V dropped 6 bases and J dropped 6 bases, with 21 bases sitting between them. This CDR3 is built from 16 residues. Germline values: CDR1 PRHDT, CDR2 FYEKMQ (reference sequence). This chain's CDR3 is CASSRSSSAIPNEQFF. In DNA, the CDR3 is TGTGCCAGCAGTCGGTCGAGTAGCGCGATACCCAATGAGCAGTTCTTC.

In this sample, this clonotype turned up many times. V is TRBV5-6 and J is TRBJ2-7; 11 positions agree with TRBD1. The CDR3 extends over 14 amino acids. Per the germline V gene, CDR1 is SGHDT and CDR2 is YYEEEE. V trimming: 3 bases; J trimming: 6 bases; junction bases outside the gene matches: 5. The CDR3 spells CASSYGQGAREQYV. As DNA, the CDR3 is TGTGCCAGCAGCTATGGACAGGGGGCGCGCGAGCAGTACGTC.

This clonotype was observed many times. The chain is built from TRBV7-3 and TRBJ2-5, with TRBD2 matching 10 bases. CDR1 is SGHTA, CDR2 FQGTGA, per germline. J gave up 2 bases and V 1 base, and 1 base lay outside the gene matches. CDR3 length equals 15 residues. The CDR3 loop reads CASSLILAGQETQYF. Here the CDR3 DNA reads TGTGCCAGCAGCTTAATACTAGCGGGACAAGAGACCCAGTACTTC.

This clonotype was seen repeatedly, ten times or more. The chain uses TRBV28 and TRBJ2-7; 8 bases map to TRBD2. Germline V gene data show CDR1 as MDHEN and CDR2 as SYDVKM. The ends lost 8 bases at V and 2 bases at J; junction bases unmatched: 8. The CDR3 covers 14 residues. CDR3 amino acids: CASHSLADPYEQYF. The CDR3 DNA reads TGTGCCAGCCACTCACTAGCGGACCCCTACGAGCAGTACTTC.

This clonotype was found a few times. V and J are TRBV15 and TRBJ2-4; TRBD1 agrees at 8 bases. The CDR3 consists of 15 residues. V trimming: 0 bases; J trimming: 7 bases; junction bases outside the gene matches: 5. Germline CDR1 and CDR2: LNHNV and YYDKDF (reference sequence). The CDR3 loop is CATSRDLQGANIQYF. The CDR3 bases are TGTGCCACCAGCAGAGATCTTCAGGGGGCGAACATTCAGTACTTC.

This clonotype was recorded a few times. V gene TRBV2 combines with J gene TRBJ1-1, with D maybe TRBD1 (6 bases). From germline, CDR1 is SNHLY and CDR2 FYNNEI. This CDR3 is built from 13 residues. V was pared by 7 bases and J by 5 bases, with 14 bases between. The CDR3 spells CASTLGQGTEAFF. CDR3 coding DNA: TGTGCCAGCACTCTTGGGCAGGGGACTGAAGCTTTCTTT.

This clonotype appeared many times. This chain links TRBV2 with TRBJ2-2; D is undetermined. The CDR3 extends over 13 amino acids. With 3 bases removed from V and 2 bases from J, the gap between germline ends came to 4 bases. Germline V CDR1 and CDR2: SNHLY, FYNNEI. In nucleotides, the CDR3 is TGTGCCAGCAGTGAGGATAACACCGGGGAGCTGTTTTTT. Its protein is CASSEDNTGELFF.

Many counts were recorded for this clonotype. V is TRBV20-1 and J is TRBJ2-1; D unresolved. Trimming left V 8 bases short and J 0 bases short, with 8 bases between. The CDR3 consists of 12 residues. CDR1 is DFQATT and CDR2 is SNEGSKA in the germline V gene (reference sequence). In DNA, the CDR3 is TGCAGTCTCCCGAGCTCCTACAATGAGCAGTTCTTC. As protein: CSLPSSYNEQFF.